This TCR beta chain was identified during a study of blood T cell repertoires in COVID-19. As for the study in general: Sites across the United States, Italy and Spain contributed samples from acute and convalescent COVID-19. Nucleic acid was either cDNA or gDNA, and it came from T cells, B-cell-depleted T cells, or PBMCs.

Only one count was recorded for this clone. Participant-given clinical history determined each cohort assignment. In the original workflow: Counts of nucleated cells, estimated from reference gene primer amplification, were obtained. TCRdb's copy holds only in-frame clones and misses some; the assay was immunoSEQ multiplex PCR. V, J and clone size derive from that table, while D and trimming were established from the DNA sequence. The sample carries 200,000 to 250,000 clones, approximately 90% recorded once. Sequenced: PBMCs or T cells enriched from blood (not recorded which). The receptor was derived from a woman in her late teens or twenties who had recovered from COVID-19.

The CDR3 bases are TGTGCCAGCAGCGCACTAGAATACAATGAGCAGTTCTTC. It specifies CASSALEYNEQFF. V gene TRBV6-6 combines with J gene TRBJ2-1; weak D call: TRBD2 (5 bases). The germline V gene encodes CDR1 MNHNY and CDR2 SVGAGI (reference sequence). Trimming took 6 bases from V and 4 from J, leaving 10 bases between them. This CDR3 has 13 amino acids.